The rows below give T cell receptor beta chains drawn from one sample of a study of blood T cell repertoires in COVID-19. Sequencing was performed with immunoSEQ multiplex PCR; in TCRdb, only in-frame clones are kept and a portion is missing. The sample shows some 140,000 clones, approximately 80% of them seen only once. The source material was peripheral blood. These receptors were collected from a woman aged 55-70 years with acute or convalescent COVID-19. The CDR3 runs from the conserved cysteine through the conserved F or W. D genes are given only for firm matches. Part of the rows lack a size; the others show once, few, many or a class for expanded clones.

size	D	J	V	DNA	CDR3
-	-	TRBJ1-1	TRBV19	TGTGCCAGTACCCGATCGGGATGGCGGACTGAAGCTTTCTTT	CASTRSGWRTEAFF
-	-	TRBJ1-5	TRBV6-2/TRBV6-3	TGTGCCAGCAGTTACTCCTACAATCAGCCCCAGCATTTT	CASSYSYNQPQHF
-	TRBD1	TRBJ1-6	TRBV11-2	TGTGCCAGCAGCTCATTGGGGGGACAGGGGGTGTATAATTCACCCCTCCACTTT	CASSSLGGQGVYNSPLHF
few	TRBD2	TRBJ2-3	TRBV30	TGTGCCTGGAGTGCCAGGCAGTGGGGGGGGTCAGATACGCAGTATTTT	CAWSARQWGGSDTQYF
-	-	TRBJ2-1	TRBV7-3	TGTGCCAGCAGCGACACAGGGCCCCAGTTCTTC	CASSDTGPQFF
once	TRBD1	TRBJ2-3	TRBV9	TGTGCCAGCAGCGTAGTAGAGGGGGCTAAAACGCAGTATTTT	CASSVVEGAKTQYF
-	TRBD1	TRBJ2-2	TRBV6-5	TGTGCCACTGGACAGGGGATCGGGGAGCTGTTTTTT	CATGQGIGELFF
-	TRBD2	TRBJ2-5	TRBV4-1	TGCGCCAGCAGCCCAAAAGCGGGGGAGTCCCAAGAGACCCAGTACTTC	CASSPKAGESQETQYF
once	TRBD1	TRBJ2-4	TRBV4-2	TGTGCCAGCAGCCAAGAAGGGCCTGACAGGGCACTACCACTAGCCAAAAACATTCAGTACTTC	CASSQEGPDRALPLAKNIQYF
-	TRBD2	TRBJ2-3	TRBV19	TGTGCCAGTAAGCGGGGGGGCGTCACAGATACGCAGTATTTT	CASKRGGVTDTQYF
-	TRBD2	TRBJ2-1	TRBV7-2	TGTGCCAGCAGCTTAGGGCGGGGGGGCCATGAGCAGTTCTTC	CASSLGRGGHEQFF
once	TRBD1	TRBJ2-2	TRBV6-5	TGTGCCAGCAGTTACGGACAGGGGAACACCGGGGAGCTGTTTTTT	CASSYGQGNTGELFF
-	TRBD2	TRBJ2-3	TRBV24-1	TGTGCCACCAGTGATAGGAGCGGGGGGCCAGAAGATACGCAGTATTTT	CATSDRSGGPEDTQYF
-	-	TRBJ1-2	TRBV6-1	TGTGCCAGCAGTGAACTTTGGGAGAGAGGTGGCTACACCTTC	CASSELWERGGYTF
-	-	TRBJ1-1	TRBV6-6	TGTGCCAGCAGCCCCAGTGATTTGAACACTGAAGCTTTCTTT	CASSPSDLNTEAFF
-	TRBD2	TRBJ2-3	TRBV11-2	TGTGCCAGCAGACCTAGCGGAACAGCAGATACGCAGTATTTT	CASRPSGTADTQYF
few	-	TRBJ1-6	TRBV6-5	TGTGCCAGCAGTTACTTCGGACAGTCCGGTTCACCCCTCCACTTT	CASSYFGQSGSPLHF
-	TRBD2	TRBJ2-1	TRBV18	TGTGCCAGCTCACCGGGACTAGCGGGGAGAGATGAGCAGTTCTTC	CASSPGLAGRDEQFF
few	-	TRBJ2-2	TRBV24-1	TGTGCCACCAGTGATTTGCGACAGTCCCCCACCGGGGAGCTGTTTTTT	CATSDLRQSPTGELFF
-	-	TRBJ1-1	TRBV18	TGTGCCAGCTCACGAAACAGGGATCGGGGGAACACTGAAGCTTTCTTT	CASSRNRDRGNTEAFF
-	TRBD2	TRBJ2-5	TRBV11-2	TGTGCCAGCAGCCTGGGGACTAGCGGCGGGACCCAGTACTTC	CASSLGTSGGTQYF
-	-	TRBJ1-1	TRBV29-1	TGCAGCGTTGCAGGACAGAACACTGAAGCTTTCTTT	CSVAGQNTEAFF
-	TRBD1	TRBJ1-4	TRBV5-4	TGTGCCAGCAGCCGTGGACAGGGGTTTATTGATGAAAAACTGTTTTTT	CASSRGQGFIDEKLFF
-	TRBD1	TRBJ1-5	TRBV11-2	TGTGCCAGCAGCTTAAGCCCACAGGGGGTAAATCAGCCCCAGCATTTT	CASSLSPQGVNQPQHF
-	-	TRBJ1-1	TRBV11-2	TGTGCCAGCAGCTTAGATTTGAACGGGCAGGGGACTTTCTTT	CASSLDLNGQGTFF
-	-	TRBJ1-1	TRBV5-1	TGCGCCAGCAGCGCCGGACAGTTATCTGAAGCTTTCTTT	CASSAGQLSEAFF
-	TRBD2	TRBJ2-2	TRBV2	TGTGCCAGCATACGACTAGCGGAGACCGGGGAGCTGTTTTTT	CASIRLAETGELFF
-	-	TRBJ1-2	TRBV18	TGTGCCAGCTCACCACAAACAGATCGCGGCTACACCTTC	CASSPQTDRGYTF
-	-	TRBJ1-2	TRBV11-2	TGTGCCAGCAGCTTAGGGGCCAATTATGGCTACACCTTC	CASSLGANYGYTF
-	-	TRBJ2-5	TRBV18	TGTGCCAGCTCACGTACAGGAGCTCAAGAGACCCAGTACTTC	CASSRTGAQETQYF
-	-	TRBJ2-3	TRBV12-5	TGTGCTAGTGGTTGGGTGTCATCAGATACGCAGTATTTT	CASGWVSSDTQYF
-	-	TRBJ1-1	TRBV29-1	TGCAGCGTTATAACTTTTCAAGCGAACACTGAAGCTTTCTTT	CSVITFQANTEAFF
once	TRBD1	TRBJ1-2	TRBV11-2	TGTGCCAGCAATAAACCGGGACAGCACTATGGCTACACCTTC	CASNKPGQHYGYTF
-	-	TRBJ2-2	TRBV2	TGTGCCAGCAGTGGGACCGGGATGGAGCTGTTTTTT	CASSGTGMELFF
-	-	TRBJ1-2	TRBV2	TGTGCCAGCAGTGCGGCAATCCAAACGGGGGGCTACACCTTC	CASSAAIQTGGYTF
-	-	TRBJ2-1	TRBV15	TGTGCCACCAGCAGTGGGTCAGGCGTTTACAATGAGCAGTTCTTC	CATSSGSGVYNEQFF
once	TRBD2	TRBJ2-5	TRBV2	TGTGCCAGCAGTGGGACTAGCGGGGAAGGAGAGACCCAGTACTTC	CASSGTSGEGETQYF
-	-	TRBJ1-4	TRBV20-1	TGCAGTGCTAGTCCCAGGGCCAATGAAAAACTGTTTTTT	CSASPRANEKLFF
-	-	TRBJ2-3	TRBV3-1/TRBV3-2	TGTGCCAGCAGCCAAGCTATGATGACAGATACGCAGTATTTT	CASSQAMMTDTQYF
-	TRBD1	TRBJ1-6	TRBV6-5	TGTGCCAGCAGCCCGACAGGGTTGGTGACACCCCTCCACTTT	CASSPTGLVTPLHF
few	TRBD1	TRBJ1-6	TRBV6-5	TGTGCCAGCAGCCGACAGGGGGCAAGTAATTCACCCCTCCACTTT	CASSRQGASNSPLHF
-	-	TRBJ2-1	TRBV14	TGTGCCAGCAGCCAAGGCTGGTCTCCAGGGCAGTTCTTC	CASSQGWSPGQFF
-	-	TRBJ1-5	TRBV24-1	TGTGCCACCAGTGCGGGGGAGGGCAGGACGGAAATCAATCAGCCCCAGCATTTT	CATSAGEGRTEINQPQHF
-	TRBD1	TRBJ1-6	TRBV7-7	TGTGCTAGTTCGACAGGGTTTGAGAATTCACCCCTCCACTTT	CASSTGFENSPLHF
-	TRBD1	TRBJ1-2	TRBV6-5	TGTGCCAGCAGTCCCACAGGGGGCGCAGGCTATGGCTACACCTTC	CASSPTGGAGYGYTF
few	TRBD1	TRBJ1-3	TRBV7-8	TGTGCCAGCAGCATCACCCCGGGACAGGGAATAGGAAACACCATATATTTT	CASSITPGQGIGNTIYF
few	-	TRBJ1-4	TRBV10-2	TGCGCCAGCAGTGGCTCTATGGAAAAACTGTTTTTT	CASSGSMEKLFF
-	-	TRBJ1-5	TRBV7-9	TGTGCCAGCAGCCAGTTCAGCGATCAGCCCCAGCATTTT	CASSQFSDQPQHF
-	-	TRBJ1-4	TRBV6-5	TGTGCCAGCAGTCCCCTTTGGGAGCATGAAAAACTGTTTTTT	CASSPLWEHEKLFF
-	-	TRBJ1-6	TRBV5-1	TGCGCCAGCAGCCTCGGGGGCTATAATTCACCCCTCCACTTT	CASSLGGYNSPLHF
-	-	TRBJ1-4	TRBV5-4	TGTGCCAGCAGCTCCCATCCCGGCCCGGGTGAAAAACTGTTTTTT	CASSSHPGPGEKLFF
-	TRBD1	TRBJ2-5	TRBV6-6	TGTGCCAGCAGTTACGGGACAGGGGGGACCCAGTACTTC	CASSYGTGGTQYF
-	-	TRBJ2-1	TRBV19	TGTGCCAGTAGTATCCGTAATGAGCAGTTCTTC	CASSIRNEQFF
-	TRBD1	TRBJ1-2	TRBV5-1	TGCGCCAGCAGCTCGGGACAGGGAGTCTATGGCTACACCTTC	CASSSGQGVYGYTF
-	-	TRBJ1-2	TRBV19	TGTGCCAGTACGGTTTCGAATGAGGAATTCTATGGCTACACCTTC	CASTVSNEEFYGYTF